This record concerns one TCR beta chain sequence. What it binds is unknown. The data are from a study of response to subunit inactivated influenza vaccine. TCRdb passed the RT-PCR reads through MiXCR, listing each CDR3 protein once. Of approximately 500,000 distinct CDR3 sequences in the sample, approximately 14% are singletons; the top ten hold around 10%. Study results and caveats: Authors suggested each seasonal flu vaccination may recruit only limited numbers of new T cells.

V lost 0 bases and J lost 1, with 13 bases in between. The CDR3 runs to 16 residues. Looked up from germline, CDR1 is DFQATT and CDR2 is SNEGSKA (reference sequence). The TCR originated in a man aged 50 to 60 who received an inactivated influenza vaccine. The input for sequencing was PBMCs from blood, taken about 11 days after vaccination. The chain couples TRBV20-1 to TRBJ1-5, with D perhaps matching TRBD1 (5 bases). In DNA, the CDR3 is TGCAGTGCTAGAGAGGGGAGGGGTTCGAGCAATCAGCCCCAGCATTTT. It translates to CSAREGRGSSNQPQHF.